These 20 T cell receptor beta chains were sequenced from one sample in a study of spatial heterogeneity in lung cancer. TCRdb used MiXCR to reprocess the 5' RACE reads, holding one entry per CDR3 protein. The table records 10,000 to 15,000 distinct CDR3 sequences, 3.5% to 4% of them present only once. Time point described: sample taken at primary tumor resection. The sequences come from PBMCs, collected at surgery. These receptors came from a male donor with early-stage non-small cell lung cancer.

This clonotype was observed many times. This rearrangement joins TRBV18 to TRBJ1-5, with 7 bases that match TRBD1. The CDR3 consists of 17 residues. V lost 2 bases, J lost 4 bases, and 11 bases stayed unmatched. Germline V gene lookup returns CDR1 KGHSH and CDR2 LQKENI. CDR3 sequence (DNA): TGTGCCAGCTCACCAAGCGGGACAGCCCTTAATAATCAGCCCCAGCATTTT. Encoded protein: CASSPSGTALNNQPQHF. Filled out from reference TRBV18 and TRBJ1-5, the complete variable domain reads NAGVMQNPRHLVRRRGQEARLRCSPMKGHSHVYWYRQLPEEGLKFMVYLQKENIIDESGMPKERFSAEFPKEGPSILRIQQVVRGDSAAYFCASSPSGTALNNQPQHFGDGTRLSIL.

This clonotype was observed a few times. This chain uses TRBV3-1 with TRBJ1-5; no clear D gene. The CDR3 length is 14 residues. V was cut by 0 bases and J by 4 bases, with 7 bases left in between. The germline CDR1 and CDR2 sequences are LGHDT and YNNKEL (reference sequence). Written as DNA, the CDR3 is TGTGCCAGCAGCCAAGATAGGCGGAATCAGCCCCAGCATTTT. Amino acid sequence: CASSQDRRNQPQHF.

This clonotype was seen repeatedly, ten times or more. The chain recombines TRBV28 with TRBJ2-7; a possible D gene is TRBD1 (5 bases). V was shortened by 5 bases and J by 2 bases, with 10 bases between the two germline ends. Germline CDR1 is MDHEN and CDR2 is SYDVKM. The CDR3 consists of 13 residues. CDR3 amino acids: CASSRQSAYEQYF. As DNA, the CDR3 is TGTGCCAGCAGTCGACAGAGCGCCTACGAGCAGTACTTC.

This clonotype showed up many times. J is TRBJ2-7 and V is TRBV10-3; 9 bases are shared with TRBD1. The ends lost 2 bases at V and 2 bases at J; junction bases unmatched: 4. Germline CDR1 is ENHRY and CDR2 is SYGVKD. CDR3 size: 15 residues. The chain's CDR3 is CAISEGDRETYEQYF. DNA for the CDR3: TGTGCCATCAGTGAGGGGGACAGGGAGACCTACGAGCAGTACTTC.

This clonotype was seen ten or more times. The chain carries TRBV20-1 and TRBJ1-4; D might be TRBD1 (6 bases). Germline V gives CDR1 DFQATT, CDR2 SNEGSKA (reference sequence). V was shortened by 6 bases and J by 1 base, with 9 bases between the two germline ends. The CDR3 extends over 13 amino acids. The CDR3 coding sequence is TGCAGTGCCGGGGGCGGAACTAATGAAAAACTGTTTTTT. This codes for CSAGGGTNEKLFF.

This clonotype was counted many times. This rearrangement joins TRBV7-8 to TRBJ1-5; D remains unclear. This CDR3 is 16 amino acids long. The V gene's germline CDR1 is SGHVS and CDR2 FQNEAQ. Trimming stripped 1 base from V and 4 bases from J, with 14 bases between. In DNA, the CDR3 is TGTGCCAGCAGCTTAGATTTTATGGGCGCTAATCAGCCCCAGCATTTT. This translates into CASSLDFMGANQPQHF.

This clonotype was seen repeatedly, ten times or more. CDR3 in DNA: TGTGCCAGCAGCCGGTTTTTCGGAGATACGCAGTATTTT. This translates into CASSRFFGDTQYF. This chain connects TRBV14 to TRBJ2-3; D is undetermined. CDR1 and CDR2 (germline): SGHDN, FVKESK. Deletions cut 4 bases from V and 5 bases from J, with 10 bases between. The CDR3 covers 13 residues.

This clonotype was observed many times. This chain links TRBV7-9 with TRBJ1-4; weak D call: TRBD1 (5 bases). The V gene lost 1 base and the J gene lost 3 bases, with 18 bases spanning the gap. This CDR3 has 18 residues. Germline V gives CDR1 SEHNR, CDR2 FQNEAQ (reference sequence). The CDR3 spells CASSLEAVRGRPNEKLFF. DNA for the CDR3: TGTGCCAGCAGCTTAGAGGCGGTACGGGGACGGCCTAATGAAAAACTGTTTTTT.

The CDR3, as DNA: TGTGCCAGCAGCGTAGCCAGCGGGAGGTGGGACGGGGAGCTGTTTTTT. Encoded protein: CASSVASGRWDGELFF. The chain recombines TRBV9 with TRBJ2-2, with 9 bases that match TRBD2. This CDR3 is 16 amino acids long. Germline CDR1 reads SGDLS; CDR2 reads YYNGEE. The V and J ends lost 0 bases and 7 bases, in that order; junction bases with no gene match: 7.

This clonotype was seen many times. The chain has TRBV12-3 or TRBV12-4 and TRBJ1-3, with D unresolved. The CDR3 has 14 amino acids. V dropped 6 bases and J dropped 3 bases, with 12 bases sitting between them. The CDR3 sequence: CASSGQMGGNTIYF. The CDR3 DNA is TGTGCCAGCAGCGGTCAGATGGGTGGAAACACCATATATTTT.

In this sample, this clonotype turned up many times. This sequence joins TRBV4-1 and TRBJ2-1; 14 bases match TRBD2. The CDR3 extends over 15 amino acids. The germline gives CDR1 MGHRA, CDR2 YSYEKL. J lost 5 bases, V lost 6 bases, and 3 bases had no gene match. As DNA, the CDR3 is TGCGCCAGCAGGGGGGGACTAGCGGGAGACAATGAGCAGTTCTTC. It yields the protein CASRGGLAGDNEQFF.

At least ten counts were recorded for this clonotype. The V call is TRBV7-8, the J call TRBJ2-1; 7 nucleotides agree with TRBD2. The J segment lost 8 bases and the V segment lost 1 base, leaving 5 bases of the junction unmatched. The CDR3 is 14 amino acids. Germline V lookup: CDR1 SGHVS, CDR2 FQNEAQ. The DNA for the CDR3 is TGTGCCAGCAGCTTAGGGGCTAGCGGTGATGAGCAGTTCTTC. Residues: CASSLGASGDEQFF.

The chain couples TRBV19 to TRBJ2-1; 11 bases are shared with TRBD1. The CDR3 is 13 residues long. The germline V gene has CDR1 LNHDA and CDR2 SQIVND (reference sequence). Trimming took 8 bases from V and 8 from J; bases not matched to a gene: 5. The CDR3 nucleotides read TGTGCCAGTGCGGACAGGGGGCGGGATGAGCAGTTCTTC. It is translated as CASADRGRDEQFF. Full variable domain (missing parts from reference TRBV19 and TRBJ2-1): DGGITQSPKYLFRKEGQNVTLSCEQNLNHDAMYWYRQDPGQGLRLIYYSQIVNDFQKGDIAEGYSVSREKKESFPLTVTSAQKNPTAFYLCASADRGRDEQFFGPGTRLTVL.

This clonotype was detected many times. The rearrangement joins TRBV27 to TRBJ2-1; D could derive from TRBD1 or TRBD2 (5 bases each). This CDR3 is built from 21 residues. Germline CDR1 and CDR2: MNHEY and SMNVEV (reference sequence). Trimming cost V 1 base and J 1 base, with 26 bases left between them. The DNA of the CDR3 is TGTGCCAGCAGTTTATGGCCTATGGCGCCGACGGGACCGGTTTCCTACAATGAGCAGTTCTTC. Its translation is CASSLWPMAPTGPVSYNEQFF.

At least ten counts were recorded for this clonotype. The chain uses TRBV5-1 and TRBJ2-5; the D is unclear. The V end lost 3 bases, the J end lost 5 bases, and 11 bases lay between the germline ends. This CDR3 spans 13 amino acids. CDR1 and CDR2 from the germline V gene are SGHRS and YFSETQ. CDR3 bases: TGCGCCAGCAGCTCCTTTGTAGGGGAGACCCAGTACTTC. It codes for CASSSFVGETQYF.

The V and J genes are TRBV5-1 and TRBJ2-5, with a possible D match to TRBD2 (6 bases). Germline V gene sequence: CDR1 SGHRS, CDR2 YFSETQ. The V end lost 0 bases, the J end lost 2 bases, and 8 bases lay between the germline ends. This CDR3 contains 14 residues. Here the CDR3 reads CASSLGGTQETQYF. The CDR3 nucleotides are TGCGCCAGCAGCTTGGGGGGGACTCAAGAGACCCAGTACTTC.

V is TRBV6-6 and J is TRBJ2-4; D remains ambiguous. This CDR3 is 13 amino acids long. Trimming removed 6 bases from V and 6 bases from J, with 12 bases in between. Germline assignment: CDR1 MNHNY and CDR2 SVGAGI (reference sequence). CDR3 protein: CASRALSPNIQYF. The DNA of the CDR3 is TGTGCCAGCAGGGCCCTCTCCCCAAACATTCAGTACTTC.

This clonotype was seen repeatedly, ten times or more. The genes are TRBV6-5 and TRBJ2-6, with 11 bases aligning to TRBD1. CDR3 length equals 17 residues. The trim removed 5 bases at V and 0 bases at J, leaving 3 bases unmatched. Germline lookup yields CDR1 MNHEY and CDR2 SVGAGI. DNA for the CDR3: TGTGCCAGCAGTGGACAGGGGGCCTTCTCTGGGGCCAACGTCCTGACTTTC. Its translation is CASSGQGAFSGANVLTF.

In its sample, this clonotype was seen a few times. DNA of the CDR3: TGCAGTGCAATAGACGTTGAGCAGTTCTTC. It yields the protein CSAIDVEQFF. V is TRBV20-1 and J is TRBJ2-1; D remains unclear. The germline V gene encodes CDR1 DFQATT and CDR2 SNEGSKA (reference sequence). The ends were cut back, 6 bases at V and 9 bases at J, with 9 bases in the middle. The CDR3 length is 10 residues.

With regard to this clonotype: With a much larger clone just one base away, this may be a read error. This chain uses TRBV19 with TRBJ2-6, with D unclear. This CDR3 has 14 amino acids. Trimming took off 9 bases at V and 7 bases at J, with 16 bases between the two ends. Germline-derived CDR1 and CDR2 are LNHDA and SQIVND (reference sequence). The CDR3 reads CARSPTTGANVLTF. CDR3 nucleotides: TGTGCCAGAAGTCCTACGACCGGAGCCAACGTCCTGACTTTC.